This T cell receptor (beta chain) was identified in a study of T cell responses to AZD1222 COVID-19 vaccine. General study points: The study found Spike-specific TCR breadth and depth rose after two AZD1222 doses.

With respect to this clone: Its antigen is currently unknown.

Germline V lookup: CDR1 SGHRS, CDR2 YFSETQ. The CDR3 spans 17 residues. V lost 7 bases, J lost 0 bases, and 6 bases stayed unmatched. Using immunoSEQ multiplex PCR, the repertoire was profiled, and TCRdb retains in-frame clones only, with some absent. The repertoire holds approximately 100,000 clones, 80% to 95% seen once, with 6.5% to 10% in the top ten. This clonotype was sampled from an adult who received the AZD1222 COVID-19 vaccine. The sequencing here drew on peripheral blood, taken 28 days after the second AZD1222 dose. This sequence joins TRBV5-1 and TRBJ2-2, with TRBD2 matching over 13 bases. The DNA for the CDR3 is TGCGCCAGCGCCCCCGGGACTAGCGGGGCGAACACCGGGGAGCTGTTTTTT. It translates to CASAPGTSGANTGELFF. The full variable domain, completed using reference TRBV5-1 and TRBJ2-2, is KAGVTQTPRYLIKTRGQQVTLSCSPISGHRSVSWYQQTPGQGLQFLFEYFSETQRNKGNFPGRFSGRQFSNSRSEMNVSTLELGDSALYLCASAPGTSGANTGELFFGEGSRLTVL.